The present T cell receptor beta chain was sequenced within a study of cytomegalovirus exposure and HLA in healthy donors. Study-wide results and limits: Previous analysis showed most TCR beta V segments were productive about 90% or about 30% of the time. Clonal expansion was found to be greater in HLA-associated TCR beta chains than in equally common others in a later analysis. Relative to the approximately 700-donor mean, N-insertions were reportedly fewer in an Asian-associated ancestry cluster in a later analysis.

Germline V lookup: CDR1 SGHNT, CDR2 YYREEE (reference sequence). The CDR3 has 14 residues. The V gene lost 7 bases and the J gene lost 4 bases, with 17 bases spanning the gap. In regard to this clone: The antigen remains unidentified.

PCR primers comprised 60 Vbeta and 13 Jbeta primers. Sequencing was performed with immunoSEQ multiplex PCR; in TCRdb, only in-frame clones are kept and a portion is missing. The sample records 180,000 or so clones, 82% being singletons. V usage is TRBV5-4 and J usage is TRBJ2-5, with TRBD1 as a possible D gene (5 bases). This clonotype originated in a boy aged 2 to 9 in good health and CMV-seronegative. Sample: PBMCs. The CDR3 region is CASGGRGPLETQYF. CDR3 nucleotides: TGTGCCAGCGGTGGAAGGGGTCCTTTAGAGACCCAGTACTTC.